This is a list of T cell receptor beta chains from one sample in a study of shared clonotypes between healthy human individuals. This table comes from immunoSEQ multiplex PCR, and its TCRdb copy is limited to in-frame clones, with some not included. This sample has about 2.1 million clones, with about 93% found just once. Sequencing was done on a sample of naive CD8+ T cells from PBMCs. The receptors originated from a man aged 18 to 30 in good health. Some clones in this sample may be carry-over from other donors' samples. Both conserved end residues are part of each CDR3. A D gene is named only where the DNA matches it firmly. Not every row has a clone size; where given, it reads once, few, many or a size class.

clone size | CDR3 length | J gene | V gene | D gene | CDR3 DNA | CDR3 protein
NA | 18 | TRBJ1-3 | TRBV5-4 | TRBD1 | TGTGCCAGCAGCTTCGGGACAGGGGACCCTCGTGATGGAAACACCATATATTTT | CASSFGTGDPRDGNTIYF
few | 11 | TRBJ1-1 | TRBV5-8 | NA | TGTGCCACCCAGGGTGACACTGAAGCTTTCTTT | CATQGDTEAFF
NA | 15 | TRBJ1-4 | TRBV28 | NA | TGTGCCAGCAGTTTCTTACAAGTGGCTAATGAAAAACTGTTTTTT | CASSFLQVANEKLFF
NA | 16 | TRBJ2-7 | TRBV7-2 | TRBD2 | TGTGCCAGCAGCTTAGTCGGGGGCGGGAGGGGCAGCGAGCAGTACTTC | CASSLVGGGRGSEQYF
NA | 14 | TRBJ1-1 | TRBV4-1 | NA | TGCGCCAGCAGCCAAAGGTCCCATGCGACTGAAGCTTTCTTT | CASSQRSHATEAFF
NA | 19 | TRBJ2-2 | TRBV9 | TRBD2 | TGTGCCAGCAGCGTAGACCCAGCGGGAGGGACGCCGGGCACCGGGGAGCTGTTTTTT | CASSVDPAGGTPGTGELFF
NA | 21 | TRBJ2-5 | TRBV5-1 | NA | TGCGCCAGCAGCTTGGACGAGGCCATCCATGTTGGACAGAGCTTTTTAGAGACCCAGTACTTC | CASSLDEAIHVGQSFLETQYF
NA | 14 | TRBJ1-2 | TRBV10-3 | NA | TGTGCCATCAGTGAGGGGGCCCCTTACTATGGCTACACCTTC | CAISEGAPYYGYTF
NA | 14 | TRBJ1-5 | TRBV6-1 | NA | TGTGCCAGCAGTCCCCTGGACAGTTATCAGCCCCAGCATTTT | CASSPLDSYQPQHF
NA | 12 | TRBJ1-5 | TRBV4-2 | NA | TGTGCCAGCAGCGGGGGGGCCCAGCCCCAGCATTTT | CASSGGAQPQHF
NA | 14 | TRBJ2-1 | TRBV28 | TRBD1 | TGTGCCAGCGGAACGGACAGGGTCAACAATGAGCAGTTCTTC | CASGTDRVNNEQFF
NA | 16 | TRBJ2-2 | TRBV7-6 | TRBD2 | TGTGCCAGCAGCTTACTAGCGGGAGGGAACCACGGGGAGCTGTTTTTT | CASSLLAGGNHGELFF